What follows are 13 T cell receptor beta chains derived from one specimen sequenced in a study of blood T cell repertoires in COVID-19. Measured with immunoSEQ multiplex PCR; TCRdb has only the in-frame clones, and not every one. This sample has some 300,000 clones, with around nine tenths found just once. The sample comprised peripheral blood. The receptors shown here come from a man aged 70-80 years with acute or convalescent COVID-19.

The chain employs TRBV28 and TRBJ2-5; the D gene is possibly TRBD1 (6 bases). The V end lost 4 bases, the J end lost 2 bases, and 11 bases lay between the germline ends. The length of the CDR3 is 14 residues. Germline V gene lookup returns CDR1 MDHEN and CDR2 SYDVKM. The CDR3 region has the DNA TGTGCCAGCAGTTCCCCGACAGGTCAAGAGACCCAGTACTTC. Translated, it gives CASSSPTGQETQYF.

The chain is built from TRBV7-2 and TRBJ1-2; D unresolved. The CDR3 sequence is 13 residues long. Germline-derived CDR1 and CDR2 are SGHTA and FQGNSA. The V gene lost 6 bases and the J gene lost 0 bases, with 8 bases spanning the gap. The CDR3 sequence: CASRNSTNYGYTF. CDR3 bases: TGTGCCAGCAGGAACAGCACTAACTATGGCTACACCTTC.

This clone was observed a few times. The rearrangement joins TRBV5-1 to TRBJ2-2; the match to TRBD1 covers 8 bases. CDR1 and CDR2 from the germline V gene are SGHRS and YFSETQ. V dropped 0 bases and J dropped 5; count of bases not matched to a gene: 0. There are 14 residues in the CDR3. The CDR3 region is CASSLGQGTGELFF. The DNA for the CDR3 is TGCGCCAGCAGCTTGGGACAGGGGACCGGGGAGCTGTTTTTT. The variable domain in full, with the rest retrieved from reference TRBV5-1 and TRBJ2-2, is KAGVTQTPRYLIKTRGQQVTLSCSPISGHRSVSWYQQTPGQGLQFLFEYFSETQRNKGNFPGRFSGRQFSNSRSEMNVSTLELGDSALYLCASSLGQGTGELFFGEGSRLTVL.

J is TRBJ2-3 and V is TRBV4-3; the match to TRBD2 covers 10 bases. Germline V gene sequence: CDR1 LGHNA, CDR2 YSLEER. There are 18 residues in the CDR3. Unmatched junction bases numbered 11, after V lost 3 bases and J lost 2 bases. The CDR3 bases are TGCGCCAGCAGCCAGACACTACATAGCGGGAGGTCCACAGATACGCAGTATTTT. As protein: CASSQTLHSGRSTDTQYF.

The V gene is TRBV5-1, the J gene TRBJ2-2; D is unresolved. The CDR3 runs to 14 residues. Germline lookup yields CDR1 SGHRS and CDR2 YFSETQ. V lost 0 bases to trimming and J lost 6 bases, with 9 bases between them. The CDR3 coding sequence is TGCGCCAGCAGCTTGGCCAGGCAGTCCGGGGAGCTGTTTTTT. Amino acid sequence: CASSLARQSGELFF.

The V gene is TRBV4-3, the J gene TRBJ2-4; D possibly corresponds to TRBD2 (6 bases). This CDR3 has 16 residues. The V end lost 4 bases, the J end lost 3 bases, and 16 bases lay between the germline ends. Germline V gene sequence: CDR1 LGHNA, CDR2 YSLEER. The CDR3 sequence: CASSLGPGVGKNIQYF. The CDR3 region has the DNA TGCGCCAGCAGCCTCGGCCCGGGGGTCGGCAAAAACATTCAGTACTTC.

The gene calls are TRBV6-2 or TRBV6-3 and TRBJ1-6, with 9 bases that match TRBD1. Germline values: CDR1 MNHEY, CDR2 SVGEGT. This CDR3 is 15 amino acids long. V shed 2 bases and J 9 bases; nucleotides not matched to a gene: 5. The CDR3 spells CASSYTTGGSSPLHF. The DNA for the CDR3 is TGTGCCAGCAGTTACACGACAGGGGGTAGTTCACCCCTCCACTTT.

This sequence joins TRBV4-1 and TRBJ2-7; 7 bases fit TRBD2. V lost 0 bases and J lost 4; bases outside the gene matches: 9. This CDR3 has 16 amino acids. The germline V gene has CDR1 MGHRA and CDR2 YSYEKL. CDR3 sequence (DNA): TGCGCCAGCAGCCAAGATCCCGGTGGGAGGGTATACGAGCAGTACTTC. This sequence encodes CASSQDPGGRVYEQYF.

The chain has TRBV4-3 and TRBJ2-6, with D hard to call. Germline V gene lookup returns CDR1 LGHNA and CDR2 YSLEER. V shed 6 bases and J shed 2 bases, with 5 bases lying between them. This CDR3 has 13 residues. For the CDR3, the DNA is TGCGCCAGCAGTGTTACTGGGGCCAACGTCCTGACTTTC. This encodes CASSVTGANVLTF.

This rearrangement joins TRBV9 to TRBJ2-5; 9 positions match TRBD2. The CDR3 is made up of 15 amino acids. Germline V lookup: CDR1 SGDLS, CDR2 YYNGEE. V lost 2 bases, J lost 1 base, and 3 bases stayed unmatched. CDR3 in amino acids: CASSVAGGIQETQYF. The DNA of the CDR3 is TGTGCCAGCAGCGTGGCGGGAGGGATCCAAGAGACCCAGTACTTC.

The chain links TRBV30 to TRBJ2-7, with TRBD2 matching over 11 bases. This CDR3 is 16 amino acids long. J gave up 3 bases and V 0 bases, and 7 bases lay outside the gene matches. In germline, CDR1 is GTSNPN, CDR2 SVGIG (reference sequence). The CDR3 sequence is CAWSVHGTSGNYEQYF. In DNA, the CDR3 is TGTGCCTGGAGTGTACACGGGACTAGCGGCAACTACGAGCAGTACTTC. The complete variable domain, with remaining parts taken from reference TRBV30 and TRBJ2-7, reads SQTIHQWPATLVQPVGSPLSLECTVEGTSNPNLYWYRQAAGRGLQLLFYSVGIGQISSEVPQNLSASRPQDRQFILSSKKLLLSDSGFYLCAWSVHGTSGNYEQYFGPGTRLTVT.

This chain uses TRBV2 with TRBJ1-1; the D gene is possibly TRBD1 (5 bases). The CDR3 has 14 amino acids. Between the trimmed V and J ends, which lost 3 bases and 4 bases, there was a span of 12 bases. The germline V gene encodes CDR1 SNHLY and CDR2 FYNNEI. Here the CDR3 DNA reads TGTGCCAGCAGTGATCAGGGTGGGGCCACTGAAGCTTTCTTT. It translates to CASSDQGGATEAFF.

The rearrangement links TRBV25-1 to TRBJ1-6, with 8 bases matching TRBD1. V trimming: 6 bases; J trimming: 7 bases; junction bases outside the gene matches: 5. In germline, CDR1 is MGHDK, CDR2 SYGVNS. CDR3 length: 14 amino acids. CDR3: CASRETGVNSPLHF. DNA of the CDR3: TGTGCCAGCAGGGAGACAGGGGTAAATTCACCCCTCCACTTT.